The entry below gives a single T cell receptor (delta chain) sequence along with its context. Its target is unknown. Since a much larger clone is just one base distant, this may be a read error. This specimen belongs to a study of gammadelta T cells in human blood. This CDR3 has 23 residues. Germline V lookup: CDR1 TSESDYY, CDR2 QEAYKQQN. Between the trimmed V and J ends, which lost 0 bases and 3 bases, there was a span of 36 bases. Notes on the study in general: Microbial exposure reportedly appeared to drive polyclonal expansion of innate gamma-delta T cells right after birth.

TCRdb reanalyzed the RT-PCR reads using CATT. The sample comprises about 320 delta-chain clones, approximately 11% of which are singletons, and 27% rests with the top ten. The sequence derives from a human donor. The chain is built from TRAV38-2/DV8 and TRDJ1; D uncertain. The J gene was not available in TCRdb and was assigned here by matching the DNA to germline segments. Sequenced input: non-Vgamma9Vdelta2 gamma-delta T cells from infant blood. The CDR3 spells CAYRSASISPERAITAHADKLIF. The CDR3 DNA sequence: TGTGCTTATAGGAGCGCGTCAATCTCCCCCGAACGGGCTATTACGGCCCACGCCGATAAACTCATCTTT.